This TCR beta chain was retrieved from a study of T cells expressing NK-cell markers. Findings of the study overall: These clonotypes additionally ranked first within the CD3+CD56-NKG2C+ fraction of a handful of donors.

Germline CDR1 is MNHEY and CDR2 is SMNVEV (reference sequence). The CDR3 is 15 amino acids. To note about this clonotype: Its antigen is still unknown.

It was by 5'RACE template switching with UMIs that TCR beta cDNA was made. TCRdb re-called the 5' RACE reads and catalogs CDR3 proteins one per entry, DNA excluded. The sample holds some 340,000 distinct CDR3 sequences. Input material: blood T cells: a sorted CD56 or NKG2C T cell subset, CD4+ or CD8+ T cells, or bulk PBMC T cells (not recorded which). The chain is built from TRBV27 and TRBJ2-7; TCRdb returns TRBD2, unconfirmable since there is no DNA. This receptor was identified in a man aged 18-69 years in good health. The CDR3 region is CASSFVGLEGYEQYF.